This record covers a single TCR beta chain. Its antigen is unknown. Using its own MiXCR run on the reads, TCRdb lists one record per CDR3 protein. The table shows approximately 300,000 distinct CDR3 sequences, with 20% to 25% occurring only once. The sample comes from a study of T cell repertoires in cytomegalovirus infection. Study in general: Recently identified HLA-C-restricted CMV epitopes were among the peptides used.

Source: cultured PBMCs, taken from culture after CMV antigen stimulation. This TCR came from a human donor in good health (CMV status not recorded). Some clones in this sample may be carry-over from other donors' samples.

The CDR3 loop is CASSLGGVGTEAFF. The CDR3 DNA reads TGTGCCAGCAGCTTAGGGGGAGTTGGAACTGAAGCTTTCTTT. The chain uses TRBV11-2 and TRBJ1-1, with D hard to call. This CDR3 comprises 14 residues. Germline assignment: CDR1 SGHAT and CDR2 FQNNGV. Trimming removed 1 base from V and 5 bases from J, with 11 bases in between.